This T cell receptor (beta chain) was documented in a study of blood T cell repertoires in COVID-19. Study as a whole: Samples taken during acute and convalescent COVID-19 were collected in the United States, Italy and Spain.

Original data processing: Reference gene primer amplification gave estimated nucleated cell counts. Clones were read by immunoSEQ multiplex PCR, and TCRdb kept only the in-frame ones, dropping some. That table furnishes V, J and clone size, whereas the DNA furnished D and trimming. This sample yields some 83,000 clones, of which around 80% are seen a single time; approximately 10% belongs to the top ten. V was clipped by 0 bases and J by 0 bases, with 9 bases between them. Germline CDR1 and CDR2: LGHDT and YNNKEL (reference sequence). The CDR3 length is 16 residues. This clonotype originated in a man over 45 with acute or convalescent COVID-19. The chain links TRBV3-1 (or the pseudogene TRBV3-2) to TRBJ1-5; no definite D call. The sample was peripheral blood. The CDR3 DNA reads TGTGCCAGCAGCCAAGATCCGGGGAATAGCAATCAGCCCCAGCATTTT. Translated: CASSQDPGNSNQPQHF.